A single TCR beta chain is shown here with its context. Clones were sequenced by immunoSEQ multiplex PCR, and TCRdb holds only the in-frame ones, with some missing. The sample holds 150,000 to 160,000 clones, approximately 83% seen once. The CDR3 spans 15 residues. Germline CDR1 LNHDA, CDR2 SQIVND (reference sequence). V gave up 1 base and J gave up 5 bases; unmatched junction bases: 4. The data were taken from a study of blood T cell repertoires in COVID-19. Study as a whole: Nucleic acid was either cDNA or gDNA, and it came from T cells, B-cell-depleted T cells, or PBMCs.

This receptor was identified in a woman aged 60-70 years with acute or convalescent COVID-19. The source material was peripheral blood. The J gene is TRBJ2-5, the V gene TRBV19, with 10 bases aligning to TRBD1. CDR3 coding DNA: TGTGCCAGTAGTATAGGATCGGGACAGGGGGAGACCCAGTACTTC. Its protein is CASSIGSGQGETQYF.